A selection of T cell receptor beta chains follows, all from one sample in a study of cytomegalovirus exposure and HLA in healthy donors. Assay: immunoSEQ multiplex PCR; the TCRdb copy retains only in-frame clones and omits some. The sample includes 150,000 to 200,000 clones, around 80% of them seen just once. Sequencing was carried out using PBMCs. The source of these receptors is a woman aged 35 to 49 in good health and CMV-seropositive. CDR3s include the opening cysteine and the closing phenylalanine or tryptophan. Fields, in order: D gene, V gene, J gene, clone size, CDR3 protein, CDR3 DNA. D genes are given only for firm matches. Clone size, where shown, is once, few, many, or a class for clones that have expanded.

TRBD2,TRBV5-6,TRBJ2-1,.,CASSFRGGRVNEQFF,TGTGCCAGCAGCTTTCGGGGGGGCCGGGTAAATGAGCAGTTCTTC
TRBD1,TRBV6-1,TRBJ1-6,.,CASREQGASSPLHF,TGTGCCAGCAGAGAACAGGGGGCGTCTTCACCCCTCCACTTT
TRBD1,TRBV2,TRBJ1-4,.,CASSGTGATNEKLFF,TGTGCCAGCAGTGGGACAGGGGCCACTAATGAAAAACTGTTTTTT
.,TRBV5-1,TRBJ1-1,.,CASSLSGGTEAFF,TGCGCCAGCAGCTTGAGCGGGGGGACTGAAGCTTTCTTT
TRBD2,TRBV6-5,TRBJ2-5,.,CASRTLAGGETQYF,TGTGCCAGCAGAACCTTAGCGGGGGGAGAGACCCAGTACTTC
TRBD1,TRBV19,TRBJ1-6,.,CASNRFGQGDNSPLHF,TGTGCCAGTAATAGATTTGGACAGGGGGATAATTCACCCCTCCACTTT
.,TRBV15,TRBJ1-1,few,CATSTEGRPQAFF,TGTGCCACCAGCACCGAGGGGAGGCCCCAAGCTTTCTTT
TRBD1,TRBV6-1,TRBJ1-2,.,CASSAQGAGYGYTF,TGTGCCAGCAGTGCACAGGGGGCGGGCTATGGCTACACCTTC
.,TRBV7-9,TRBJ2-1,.,CASSPRQFGSEQFF,TGTGCCAGCAGCCCCAGACAGTTCGGGAGTGAGCAGTTCTTC
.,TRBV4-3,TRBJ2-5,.,CASSQEEGRETQYF,TGCGCCAGCAGCCAAGAGGAGGGGAGAGAGACCCAGTACTTC
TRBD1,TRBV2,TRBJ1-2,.,CASSEAHDRGRGYTF,TGTGCCAGCAGTGAAGCGCACGACAGGGGACGCGGCTACACCTTC
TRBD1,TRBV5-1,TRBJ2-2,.,CASSLKGAPGELFF,TGCGCCAGCAGCTTGAAGGGGGCGCCCGGGGAGCTGTTTTTT
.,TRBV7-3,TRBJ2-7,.,CASSPGGSVYEQYF,TGTGCCAGCAGCCCCGGCGGTAGCGTCTACGAGCAGTACTTC
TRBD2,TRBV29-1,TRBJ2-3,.,CSVSSGTTDTQYF,TGCAGCGTCTCTAGCGGTACCACAGATACGCAGTATTTT
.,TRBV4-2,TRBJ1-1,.,CASSPTPGQGSTEAFF,TGTGCCAGCAGCCCAACCCCGGGACAAGGCAGCACTGAAGCTTTCTTT
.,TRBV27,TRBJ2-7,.,CASSLTGTSPGYEQYF,TGTGCCAGCAGTTTAACGGGGACAAGTCCGGGCTACGAGCAGTACTTC
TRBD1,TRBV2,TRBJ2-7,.,CASRERQGHEQYF,TGTGCCAGCAGGGAGCGACAGGGCCACGAGCAGTACTTC
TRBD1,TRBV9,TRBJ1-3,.,CASSGRQGDSGNTIYF,TGTGCCAGCAGCGGTCGACAGGGAGACTCTGGAAACACCATATATTTT
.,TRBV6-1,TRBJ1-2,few,CASSEALQWGYTF,TGTGCCAGCAGTGAAGCCTTACAGTGGGGCTACACCTTC
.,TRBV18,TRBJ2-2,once,CASSASTGELFF,TGTGCCAGCTCTGCGAGCACCGGGGAGCTGTTTTTT
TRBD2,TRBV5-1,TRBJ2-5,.,CASSLGPAGEQETQYF,TGCGCCAGCAGCTTGGGGCCTGCGGGGGAACAAGAGACCCAGTACTTC
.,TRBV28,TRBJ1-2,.,CASSPPPGVSYGYTF,TGTGCCAGCAGTCCCCCCCCGGGGGTTAGCTATGGCTACACCTTC
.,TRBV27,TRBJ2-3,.,CASSPRLGGTDTQYF,TGTGCCAGCAGTCCCCGTTTAGGAGGCACAGATACGCAGTATTTT
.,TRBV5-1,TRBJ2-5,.,CASSLSSAGTQYF,TGCGCCAGCAGCTTGAGCTCTGCGGGGACCCAGTACTTC
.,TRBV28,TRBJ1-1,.,CASSFLVGANTEAFF,TGTGCCAGCAGTTTCTTGGTAGGGGCGAACACTGAAGCTTTCTTT
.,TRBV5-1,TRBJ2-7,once,CASSRGPYEQYF,TGCGCCAGCAGCAGGGGCCCCTACGAGCAGTACTTC
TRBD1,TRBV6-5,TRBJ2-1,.,CASSRPGQGGNEQFF,TGTGCCAGCAGTCGTCCGGGACAGGGTGGCAATGAGCAGTTCTTC
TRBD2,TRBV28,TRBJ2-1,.,CASSGGGVVGNEQFF,TGTGCCAGCAGCGGCGGGGGGGTAGTAGGCAATGAGCAGTTCTTC
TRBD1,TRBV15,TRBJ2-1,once,CATSRDLGQTNEQFF,TGTGCCACCAGCAGAGATTTGGGACAGACGAATGAGCAGTTCTTC
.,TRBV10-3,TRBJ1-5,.,CAISGEWNQPQHF,TGTGCCATCAGTGGAGAGTGGAATCAGCCCCAGCATTTT
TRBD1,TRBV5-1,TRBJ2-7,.,CASSFGQGSREQYF,TGCGCCAGCAGCTTTGGACAGGGGTCACGAGAGCAGTACTTC
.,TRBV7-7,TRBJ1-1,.,CASSSRRDTEAFF,TGTGCCAGCAGCTCTCGGCGGGACACTGAAGCTTTCTTT
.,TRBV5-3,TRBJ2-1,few,CARSVIYNEQFF,TGTGCCAGAAGCGTAATTTACAATGAGCAGTTCTTC
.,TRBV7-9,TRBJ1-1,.,CASSADRVGSFGWDTEAFF,TGTGCCAGCAGCGCCGATCGGGTAGGCAGCTTTGGATGGGACACTGAAGCCTTCTTT
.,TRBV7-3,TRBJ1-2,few,CASSPRSNYGYTF,TGTGCCAGCAGCCCCAGATCTAACTATGGCTACACCTTC
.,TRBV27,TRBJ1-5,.,CASSKLPGLEGKENQPQHF,TGTGCCAGCAGCAAACTCCCGGGCCTAGAGGGAAAGGAGAATCAGCCCCAGCATTTT
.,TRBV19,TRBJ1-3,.,CASRPAGSYGNTIYF,TGTGCCAGTCGGCCGGCAGGGTCTTATGGAAACACCATATATTTT
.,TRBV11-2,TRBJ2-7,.,CASSQEYEQYF,TGTGCCAGCAGCCAAGAGTACGAGCAGTACTTC
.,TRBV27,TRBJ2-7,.,CASSPSRYSEQYF,TGTGCCAGCAGTCCATCGCGGTATAGTGAGCAGTACTTC
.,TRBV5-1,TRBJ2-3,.,CASSLAGAGPGDTQYF,TGCGCCAGCAGCTTGGCCGGGGCGGGGCCGGGGGATACGCAGTATTTT
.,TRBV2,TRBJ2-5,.,CASSDRLDGTQYF,TGTGCCAGCAGTGACCGACTAGACGGGACCCAGTACTTC
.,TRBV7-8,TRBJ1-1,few,CASSFPIRGVTEAFF,TGTGCCAGCAGCTTCCCGATTCGCGGCGTCACTGAAGCTTTCTTT